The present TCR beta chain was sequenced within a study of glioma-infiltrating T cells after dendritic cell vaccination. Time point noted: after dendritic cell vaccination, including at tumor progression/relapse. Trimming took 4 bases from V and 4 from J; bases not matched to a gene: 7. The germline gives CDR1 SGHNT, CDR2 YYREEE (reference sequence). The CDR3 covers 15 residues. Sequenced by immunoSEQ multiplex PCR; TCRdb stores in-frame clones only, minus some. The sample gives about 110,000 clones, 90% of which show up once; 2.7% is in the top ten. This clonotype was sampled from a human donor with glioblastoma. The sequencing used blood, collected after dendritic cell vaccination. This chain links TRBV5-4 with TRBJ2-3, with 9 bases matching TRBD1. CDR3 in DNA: TGTGCCAGCAGCCCCGGACAGGGGTTCTCAGATACGCAGTATTTT. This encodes CASSPGQGFSDTQYF.